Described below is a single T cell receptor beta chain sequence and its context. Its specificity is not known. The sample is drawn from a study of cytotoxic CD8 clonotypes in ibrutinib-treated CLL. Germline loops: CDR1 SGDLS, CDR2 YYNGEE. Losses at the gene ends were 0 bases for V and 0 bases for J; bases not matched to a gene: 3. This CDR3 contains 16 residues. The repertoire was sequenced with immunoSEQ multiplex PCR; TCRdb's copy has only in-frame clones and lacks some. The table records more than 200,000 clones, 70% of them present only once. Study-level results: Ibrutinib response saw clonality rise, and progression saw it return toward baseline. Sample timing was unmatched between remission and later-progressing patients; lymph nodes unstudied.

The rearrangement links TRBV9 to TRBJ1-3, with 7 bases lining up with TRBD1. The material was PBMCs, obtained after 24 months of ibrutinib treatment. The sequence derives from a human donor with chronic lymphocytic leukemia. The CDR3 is CASSVEDRASGNTIYF. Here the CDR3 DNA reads TGTGCCAGCAGCGTAGAAGACAGGGCCTCTGGAAACACCATATATTTT.